This TCR beta chain was captured by sequencing in a study of human T cells and chemical hapten exposure. Looking at the study overall: Scalp application of diphenylcyclopropenone was performed weekly in patients across the entire approximately 24-week study. General study findings and limits: TCRs whose frequency exceeded 1 in 1000 remained the same following DPC sensitization.

This clonotype was seen more than once but under ten times. Its antigen is as yet unknown. Regarding time point: pre-sensitization, week 0. The treatment here: therapeutic diphenylcyclopropenone sensitization with weekly scalp DPC. Prior to each patch test being applied, blood was drawn. In germline, CDR1 is LGHNA, CDR2 YSLEER. CDR3 length equals 16 residues. Trimming cost V 0 bases and J 4 bases, with 14 bases left between them. TCRdb itself ran the RACE reads through MiXCR, one entry per CDR3 protein. Among approximately 320,000 distinct CDR3 sequences listed, around 5.5% were seen once. The source material was whole blood, sampled in connection with sensitization to the hapten diphenylcyclopropenone (DPC). This sequence joins TRBV4-3 and TRBJ2-3, with D hard to call. The TCR originated in a woman under 30 with alopecia areata. Some clones in this sample may be carry-over from other donors' samples. This CDR3 is CASSQDAGESPDTQYF. The CDR3, as DNA: TGCGCCAGCAGCCAAGATGCCGGTGAATCCCCAGATACGCAGTATTTT.